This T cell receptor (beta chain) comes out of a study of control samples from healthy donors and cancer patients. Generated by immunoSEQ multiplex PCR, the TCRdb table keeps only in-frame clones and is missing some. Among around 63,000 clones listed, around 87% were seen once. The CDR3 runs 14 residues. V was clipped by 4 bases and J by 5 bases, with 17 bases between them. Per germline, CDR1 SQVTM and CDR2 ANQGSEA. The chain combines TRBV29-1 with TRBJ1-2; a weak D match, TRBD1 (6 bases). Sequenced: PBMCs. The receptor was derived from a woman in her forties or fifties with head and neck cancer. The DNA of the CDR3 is TGCAGCGTTGTGGGGGTAGGGGGAAGATATGGCTACACCTTC. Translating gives CSVVGVGGRYGYTF.